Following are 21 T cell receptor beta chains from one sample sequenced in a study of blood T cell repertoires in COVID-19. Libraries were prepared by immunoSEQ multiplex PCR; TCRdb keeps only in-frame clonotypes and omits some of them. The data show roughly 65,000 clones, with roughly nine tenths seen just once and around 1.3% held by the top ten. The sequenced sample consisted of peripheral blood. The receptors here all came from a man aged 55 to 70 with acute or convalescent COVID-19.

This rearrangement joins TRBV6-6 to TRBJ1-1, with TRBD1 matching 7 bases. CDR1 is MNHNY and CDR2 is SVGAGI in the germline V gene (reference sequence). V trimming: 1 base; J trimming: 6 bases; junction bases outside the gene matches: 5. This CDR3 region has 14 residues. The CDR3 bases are TGTGCCAGCAGTTACTTCAATCAGGGGGCTGAAGCTTTCTTT. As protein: CASSYFNQGAEAFF.

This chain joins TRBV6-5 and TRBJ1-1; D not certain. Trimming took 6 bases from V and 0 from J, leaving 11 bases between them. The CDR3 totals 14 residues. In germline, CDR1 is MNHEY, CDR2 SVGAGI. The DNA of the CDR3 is TGTGCCAGCAGAGTACACCGATTGAACACTGAAGCTTTCTTT. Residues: CASRVHRLNTEAFF.

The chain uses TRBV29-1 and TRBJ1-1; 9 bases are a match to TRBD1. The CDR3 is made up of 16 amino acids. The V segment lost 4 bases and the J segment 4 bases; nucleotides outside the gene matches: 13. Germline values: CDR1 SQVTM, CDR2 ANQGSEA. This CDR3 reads CSVGRPTGGFSTEAFF. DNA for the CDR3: TGCAGCGTTGGGCGTCCGACAGGGGGTTTTAGCACTGAAGCTTTCTTT.

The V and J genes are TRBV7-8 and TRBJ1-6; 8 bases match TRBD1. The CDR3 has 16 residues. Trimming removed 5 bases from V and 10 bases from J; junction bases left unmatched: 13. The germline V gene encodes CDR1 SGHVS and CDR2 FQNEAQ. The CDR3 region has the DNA TGTGCCAGCAGCCGCGCGTTGACAGGGGCTAGGTCACCCCTCCACTTT. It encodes CASSRALTGARSPLHF.

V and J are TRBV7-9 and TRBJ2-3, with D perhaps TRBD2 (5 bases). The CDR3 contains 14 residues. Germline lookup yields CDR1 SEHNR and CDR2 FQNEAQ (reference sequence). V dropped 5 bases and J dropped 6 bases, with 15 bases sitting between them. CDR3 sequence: CASSIGRSRDTQYF. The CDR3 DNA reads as TGTGCCAGCAGCATAGGGAGATCTAGGGATACGCAGTATTTT.

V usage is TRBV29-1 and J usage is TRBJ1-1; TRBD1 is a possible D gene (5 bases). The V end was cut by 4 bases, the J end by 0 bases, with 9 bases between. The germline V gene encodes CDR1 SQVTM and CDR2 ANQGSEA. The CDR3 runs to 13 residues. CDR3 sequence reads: CSVVQGLNTEAFF. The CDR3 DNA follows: TGCAGCGTTGTCCAGGGCTTGAACACTGAAGCTTTCTTT.

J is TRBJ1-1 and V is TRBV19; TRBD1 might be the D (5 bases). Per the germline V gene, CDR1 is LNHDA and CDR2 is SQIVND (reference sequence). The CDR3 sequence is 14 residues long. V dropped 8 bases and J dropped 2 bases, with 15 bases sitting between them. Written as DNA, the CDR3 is TGTGCCAGTCGGGGGGTCCCCTTCAACACTGAAGCTTTCTTT. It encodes CASRGVPFNTEAFF.

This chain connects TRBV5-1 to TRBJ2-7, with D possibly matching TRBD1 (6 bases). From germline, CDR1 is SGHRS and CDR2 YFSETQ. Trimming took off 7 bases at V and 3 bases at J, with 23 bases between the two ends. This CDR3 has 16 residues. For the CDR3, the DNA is TGCGCCAGCTTCACCTATTCCGGGACATCCGGCTACGAGCAGTACTTC. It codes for CASFTYSGTSGYEQYF.

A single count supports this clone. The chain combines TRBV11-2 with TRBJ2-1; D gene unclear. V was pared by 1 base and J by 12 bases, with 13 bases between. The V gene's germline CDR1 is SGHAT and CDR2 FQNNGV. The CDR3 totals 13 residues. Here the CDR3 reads CASSLVQDSGQFF. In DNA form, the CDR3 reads TGTGCCAGCAGCTTAGTTCAGGATTCCGGGCAGTTCTTC.

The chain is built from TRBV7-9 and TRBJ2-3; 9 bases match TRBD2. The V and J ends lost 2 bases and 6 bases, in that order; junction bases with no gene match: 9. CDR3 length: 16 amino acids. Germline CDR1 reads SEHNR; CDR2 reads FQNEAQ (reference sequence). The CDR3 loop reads CASSLIRPSGVDTQYF. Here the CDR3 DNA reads TGTGCCAGCAGCTTAATACGTCCTAGCGGGGTGGATACGCAGTATTTT.

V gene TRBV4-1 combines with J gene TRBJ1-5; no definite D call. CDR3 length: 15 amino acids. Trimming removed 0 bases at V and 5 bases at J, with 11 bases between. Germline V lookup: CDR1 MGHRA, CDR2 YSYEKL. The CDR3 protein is CASSQDPGEYQPQHF. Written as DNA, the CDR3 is TGCGCCAGCAGCCAAGATCCCGGGGAGTATCAGCCCCAGCATTTT.

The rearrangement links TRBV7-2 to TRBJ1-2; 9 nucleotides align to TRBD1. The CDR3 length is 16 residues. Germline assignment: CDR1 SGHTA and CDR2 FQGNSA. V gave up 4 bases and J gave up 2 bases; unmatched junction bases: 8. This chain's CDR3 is CASSSGQGNWNYGYTF. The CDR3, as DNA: TGTGCCAGCAGCTCGGGACAGGGAAATTGGAACTATGGCTACACCTTC.

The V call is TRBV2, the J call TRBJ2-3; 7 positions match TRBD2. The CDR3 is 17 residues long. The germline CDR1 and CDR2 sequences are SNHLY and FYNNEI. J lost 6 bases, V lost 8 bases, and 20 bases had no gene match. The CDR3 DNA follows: TGTGCCAGCGATAATAGTCAGGTCTCAACGGGGGGTGATACGCAGTATTTT. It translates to CASDNSQVSTGGDTQYF.

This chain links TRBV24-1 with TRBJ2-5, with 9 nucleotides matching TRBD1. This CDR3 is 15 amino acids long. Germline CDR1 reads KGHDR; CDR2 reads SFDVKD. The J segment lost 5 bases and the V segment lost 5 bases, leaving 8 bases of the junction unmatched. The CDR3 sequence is CATSVETGGMETQYF. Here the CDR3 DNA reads TGTGCCACCAGTGTTGAGACAGGGGGAATGGAGACCCAGTACTTC.

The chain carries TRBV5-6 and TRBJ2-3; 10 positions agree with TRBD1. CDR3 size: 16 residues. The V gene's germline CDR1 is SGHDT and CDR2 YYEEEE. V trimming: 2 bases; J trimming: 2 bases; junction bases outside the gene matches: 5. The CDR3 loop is CASSLGTGAYTDTQYF. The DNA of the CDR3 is TGTGCCAGCAGCTTAGGGACAGGGGCTTACACAGATACGCAGTATTTT.

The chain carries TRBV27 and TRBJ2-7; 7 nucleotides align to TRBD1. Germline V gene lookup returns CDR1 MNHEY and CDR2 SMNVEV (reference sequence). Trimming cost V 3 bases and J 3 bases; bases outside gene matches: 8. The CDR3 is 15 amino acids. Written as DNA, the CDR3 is TGTGCCAGCAGTTTTAAGGACAGGATGATCTACGAGCAGTACTTC. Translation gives CASSFKDRMIYEQYF.

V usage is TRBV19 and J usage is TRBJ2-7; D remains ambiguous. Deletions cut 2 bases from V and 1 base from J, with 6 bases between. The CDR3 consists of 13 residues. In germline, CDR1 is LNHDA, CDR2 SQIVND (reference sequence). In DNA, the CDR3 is TGTGCCAGTAGTATAAAGCAATCCTACGAGCAGTACTTC. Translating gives CASSIKQSYEQYF.

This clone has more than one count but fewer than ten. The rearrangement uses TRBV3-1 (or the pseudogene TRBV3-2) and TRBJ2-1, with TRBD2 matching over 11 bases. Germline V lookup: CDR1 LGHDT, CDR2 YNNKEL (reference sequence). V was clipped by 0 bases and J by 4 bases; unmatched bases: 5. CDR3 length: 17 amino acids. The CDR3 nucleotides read TGTGCCAGCAGCCAAGATCGCCTAGCGGGGGGTTACAATGAGCAGTTCTTC. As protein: CASSQDRLAGGYNEQFF.

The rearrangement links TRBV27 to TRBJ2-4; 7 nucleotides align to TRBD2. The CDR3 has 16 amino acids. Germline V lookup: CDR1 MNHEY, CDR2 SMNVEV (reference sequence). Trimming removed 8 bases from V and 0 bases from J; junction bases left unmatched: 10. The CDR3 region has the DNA TGTGCCAGCGGGAGGGCAGGGCAACTAGCCAAAAACATTCAGTACTTC. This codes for CASGRAGQLAKNIQYF.

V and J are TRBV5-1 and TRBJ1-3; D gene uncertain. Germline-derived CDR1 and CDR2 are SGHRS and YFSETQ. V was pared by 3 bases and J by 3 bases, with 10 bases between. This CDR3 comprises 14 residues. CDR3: CASSSRGGGNTIYF. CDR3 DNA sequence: TGCGCCAGCAGCTCGCGGGGAGGTGGAAACACCATATATTTT. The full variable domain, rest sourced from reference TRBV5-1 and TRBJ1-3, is KAGVTQTPRYLIKTRGQQVTLSCSPISGHRSVSWYQQTPGQGLQFLFEYFSETQRNKGNFPGRFSGRQFSNSRSEMNVSTLELGDSALYLCASSSRGGGNTIYFGEGSWLTVV.

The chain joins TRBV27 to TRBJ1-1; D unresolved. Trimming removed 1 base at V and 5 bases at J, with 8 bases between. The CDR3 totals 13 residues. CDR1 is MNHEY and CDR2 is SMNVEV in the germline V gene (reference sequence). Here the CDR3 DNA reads TGTGCCAGCAGTTTATTTATTCGGACTGAAGCTTTCTTT. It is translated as CASSLFIRTEAFF.